Below, 6 T cell receptor beta chains from the same sample are listed, as sequenced in a study of T cell responses to AZD1222 COVID-19 vaccine. Clones were read by immunoSEQ multiplex PCR, and TCRdb kept only the in-frame ones, dropping some. The sample consists of 45,000 to 60,000 clones, 70% to 90% of them appearing once. The material was peripheral blood, obtained on day 0 of AZD1222 vaccination. The receptors shown here come from an adult in good health.

V is TRBV6-1 and J is TRBJ2-7; the D gene is possibly TRBD2 (5 bases). The V gene's germline CDR1 is MNHNS and CDR2 SASEGT. The CDR3 consists of 15 residues. V lost 3 bases and J lost 0, with 12 bases in between. The CDR3 is CASSERVMTSYEQYF. The CDR3 DNA sequence: TGTGCCAGCAGTGAGAGGGTTATGACCTCCTACGAGCAGTACTTC.

The chain recombines TRBV7-2 with TRBJ2-4; TRBD1 matches 8 bases. The junction had 15 bases not matched to a gene; V was cut back by 5 bases and J by 0 bases. The CDR3 covers 19 residues. Germline V gene lookup returns CDR1 SGHTA and CDR2 FQGNSA. The CDR3 here is CASSDRTGIGGLAKNIQYF. In nucleotides, the CDR3 is TGTGCCAGCAGCGACCGGACAGGGATCGGGGGACTAGCCAAAAACATTCAGTACTTC.

The gene calls are TRBV6-2 or TRBV6-3 and TRBJ2-7; 7 bases align to TRBD1. V gave up 2 bases and J gave up 3 bases; unmatched junction bases: 7. The germline CDR1 and CDR2 sequences are MNHEY and SVGEGT. This CDR3 is 15 amino acids long. The CDR3 DNA follows: TGTGCCAGCAGTTACCCCCCGGGACAGATCTACGAGCAGTACTTC. As protein: CASSYPPGQIYEQYF.

The CDR3 nucleotides read TGTGCCAGCAGCTTGGCGGTTGGGGAGACCCAGTACTTC. This codes for CASSLAVGETQYF. This rearrangement joins TRBV5-6 to TRBJ2-5; D unclear. V lost 0 bases, J lost 5 bases, and 8 bases lay in between. Looked up from germline, CDR1 is SGHDT and CDR2 is YYEEEE. This CDR3 is built from 13 residues.

The rearrangement uses TRBV18 and TRBJ1-2; 7 positions match TRBD1. The J segment lost 4 bases and the V segment lost 6 bases, leaving 8 bases of the junction unmatched. This CDR3 has 14 residues. The germline V gene encodes CDR1 KGHSH and CDR2 LQKENI. CDR3 protein: CASSPARDSYGYTF. The CDR3 DNA follows: TGTGCCAGCTCCCCGGCCCGGGACAGCTATGGCTACACCTTC.

The V call is TRBV10-2, the J call TRBJ2-5; D not certain. Trimming shortened V by 4 bases and J by 2 bases, and 2 bases separated the two germline ends. The CDR3 is 11 amino acids. Germline CDR1 WSHSY, CDR2 SAAADI. CDR3 amino acids: CASSGQETQYF. The CDR3 DNA is TGCGCCAGCAGTGGTCAAGAGACCCAGTACTTC.